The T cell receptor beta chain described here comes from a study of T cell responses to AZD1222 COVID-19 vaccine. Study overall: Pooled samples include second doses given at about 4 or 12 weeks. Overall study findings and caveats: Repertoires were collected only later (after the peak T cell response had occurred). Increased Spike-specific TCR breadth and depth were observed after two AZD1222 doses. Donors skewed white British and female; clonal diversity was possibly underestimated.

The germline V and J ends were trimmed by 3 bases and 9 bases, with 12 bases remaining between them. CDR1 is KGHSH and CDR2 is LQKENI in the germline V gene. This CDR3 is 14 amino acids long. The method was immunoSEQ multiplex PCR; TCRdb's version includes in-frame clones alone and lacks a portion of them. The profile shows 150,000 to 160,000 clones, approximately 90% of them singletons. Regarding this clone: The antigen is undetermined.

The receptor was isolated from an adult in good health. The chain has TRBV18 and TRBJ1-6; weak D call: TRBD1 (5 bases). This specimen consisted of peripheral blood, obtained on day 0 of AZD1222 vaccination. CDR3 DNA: TGTGCCAGCTCACCTCAGGGAAAGGGTTCACCCCTCCACTTT. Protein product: CASSPQGKGSPLHF.